These 17 T cell receptor beta chains came from one sample sequenced in a study of OX40 agonist ivuxolimab in advanced cancers. Profiled with immunoSEQ multiplex PCR; TCRdb holds only in-frame clones, not every one. The sample includes 60,000 to 85,000 clones, roughly 90% of them seen just once. The input for sequencing was CD4+ or CD8+ T cells sorted from blood, taken in a trial of the OX40 agonist ivuxolimab. These receptors originate from an adult with an advanced solid tumor such as melanoma, head and neck, liver or kidney cancer.

The chain combines TRBV7-2 with TRBJ2-5; TRBD2 matches at 7 bases. The junction had 9 bases not matched to a gene; V was cut back by 5 bases and J by 3 bases. The germline gives CDR1 SGHTA, CDR2 FQGNSA. The CDR3 consists of 15 residues. CDR3 nucleotide sequence: TGTGCCAGCAGCCGAACCCCTCTAGCGGAAGAGACCCAGTACTTC. Its translation is CASSRTPLAEETQYF.

This chain uses TRBV30 with TRBJ2-1; TRBD2 matches at 7 bases. Germline V CDR1 and CDR2: GTSNPN, SVGIG (reference sequence). The CDR3 is 16 residues long. Germline trimming cut 2 bases from V and 5 bases from J; bases unmatched to any gene: 12. For the CDR3, the DNA is TGTGCCTGGAGTCCCCTCGGGGGGTCAACGGACAATGAGCAGTTCTTC. Translating it yields CAWSPLGGSTDNEQFF.

The chain links TRBV5-1 to TRBJ2-7; D might be TRBD1 or TRBD2, each matching 7 bases. CDR3 size: 20 residues. Germline assignment: CDR1 SGHRS and CDR2 YFSETQ. Trimming stripped 3 bases from V and 2 bases from J, with 30 bases between. The CDR3 loop reads CASSSMPPQGGTVPPYEQYF. For the CDR3, the DNA is TGCGCCAGCAGCTCGATGCCCCCCCAGGGGGGGACTGTTCCTCCCTACGAGCAGTACTTC.

J is TRBJ2-7 and V is TRBV28; TRBD1 aligns across 9 bases. Germline V CDR1 and CDR2: MDHEN, SYDVKM. CDR3 length equals 16 residues. Losses at the gene ends were 4 bases for V and 0 bases for J; bases not matched to a gene: 7. The CDR3 protein is CASSSPGQGSSYEQYF. The CDR3 DNA reads TGTGCCAGCAGTTCCCCGGGACAGGGATCCTCCTACGAGCAGTACTTC.

The rearrangement joins TRBV5-5 to TRBJ2-1, with D perhaps TRBD2 (7 bases). The CDR3 covers 16 residues. The germline V gene encodes CDR1 SGHKS and CDR2 YYEKEE (reference sequence). V shed 1 base and J shed 0 bases, with 11 bases lying between them. Here the CDR3 reads CASSLLGGASYNEQFF. CDR3 nucleotides: TGTGCCAGCAGCTTGCTAGGGGGGGCCTCCTACAATGAGCAGTTCTTC.

There are a few counts of this clone. This sequence joins TRBV7-8 and TRBJ1-1; a possible D gene is TRBD1 (6 bases). V lost 4 bases to trimming and J lost 5 bases, with 14 bases between them. Germline V gene sequence: CDR1 SGHVS, CDR2 FQNEAQ. The length of the CDR3 is 14 residues. CDR3 loop: CASSSGGEVTEAFF. The CDR3 DNA reads TGTGCCAGCAGCTCGGGGGGCGAGGTTACTGAAGCTTTCTTT.

The J gene is TRBJ2-3, the V gene TRBV5-1; perhaps TRBD1 as D (6 bases). V lost 5 bases, J lost 2 bases, and 15 bases lay in between. CDR3 length equals 15 residues. Germline V gives CDR1 SGHRS, CDR2 YFSETQ. The CDR3 nucleotides read TGCGCCAGCAGTTTTACAGGGCATACCACAGATACGCAGTATTTT. It encodes CASSFTGHTTDTQYF.

The chain recombines TRBV5-1 with TRBJ2-3; 13 nucleotides align to TRBD2. Germline trimming cut 2 bases from V and 2 bases from J; bases unmatched to any gene: 17. The CDR3 is 21 amino acids. Germline CDR1 and CDR2: SGHRS and YFSETQ. DNA for the CDR3: TGCGCCAGCAGCTTCAAGGGGGCGAGGGGGACTAGCGGGACTTACACAGATACGCAGTATTTT. It is translated as CASSFKGARGTSGTYTDTQYF.

V usage is TRBV7-9 and J usage is TRBJ2-1; D is perhaps TRBD1 (6 bases). The V and J ends lost 4 bases and 8 bases respectively, with 12 bases between them. Germline assignment: CDR1 SEHNR and CDR2 FQNEAQ (reference sequence). This CDR3 contains 13 residues. The CDR3 here is CASSSAGVDEQFF. DNA for the CDR3: TGTGCCAGCAGCTCGGCAGGGGTAGATGAGCAGTTCTTC.

J is TRBJ2-7 and V is TRBV11-2, with D uncertain. Germline loops: CDR1 SGHAT, CDR2 FQNNGV. The CDR3 is made up of 13 amino acids. The V end was cut by 3 bases, the J end by 0 bases, with 6 bases between. The CDR3 DNA follows: TGTGCCAGCAGCTTTCTAGACTCCTACGAGCAGTACTTC. Protein: CASSFLDSYEQYF.

The chain has TRBV28 and TRBJ1-3; 8 bases fit TRBD1. CDR3 length: 15 amino acids. The germline V gene has CDR1 MDHEN and CDR2 SYDVKM. J was trimmed by 4 bases and V by 4 bases; bases with no gene match: 6. CDR3 coding DNA: TGTGCCAGCAGTTCACTGACAGGGGTGGGAAACACCATATATTTT. Encoded protein: CASSSLTGVGNTIYF.

The chain joins TRBV9 to TRBJ1-2; D gene uncertain. The CDR3 runs 14 residues. Trimming removed 3 bases from V and 10 bases from J, with 19 bases in between. From germline, CDR1 is SGDLS and CDR2 YYNGEE. As DNA, the CDR3 is TGTGCCAGCAGCGCAGAACGGACCGCGGCGGTCTACACCTTC. Amino acids: CASSAERTAAVYTF.

The CDR3 DNA follows: TGTGCCAGCAGCCCGGGACAGTCGAACACCGGGGAGCTGTTTTTT. This translates into CASSPGQSNTGELFF. The chain uses TRBV7-9 and TRBJ2-2; 7 bases are a match to TRBD1. The CDR3 contains 15 residues. Trimming removed 5 bases from V and 0 bases from J; junction bases left unmatched: 3. Germline loops: CDR1 SEHNR, CDR2 FQNEAQ (reference sequence).

The chain couples TRBV6-1 to TRBJ2-7; a weak D match, TRBD1 (6 bases). V lost 7 bases and J lost 0, with 10 bases in between. The CDR3 length is 13 residues. From germline, CDR1 is MNHNS and CDR2 SASEGT. CDR3 in amino acids: CASNRDLSYEQYF. CDR3 DNA: TGTGCCAGCAACAGGGACCTCTCCTACGAGCAGTACTTC.

The chain carries TRBV7-8 and TRBJ2-7, with D tentatively TRBD1 or TRBD2 (6 bases each). CDR3 length: 13 amino acids. Germline CDR1 reads SGHVS; CDR2 reads FQNEAQ. V was shortened by 5 bases and J by 3 bases, with 11 bases between the two germline ends. This CDR3 reads CASSRGQIYEQYF. The CDR3 DNA reads as TGTGCCAGCAGCCGGGGGCAGATCTACGAGCAGTACTTC. Drawing the rest from reference TRBV7-8 and TRBJ2-7, the complete variable domain is GAGVSQSPRYKVAKRGQDVALRCDPISGHVSLFWYQQALGQGPEFLTYFQNEAQLDKSGLPSDRFFAERPEGSVSTLKIQRTQQEDSAVYLCASSRGQIYEQYFGPGTRLTVT.

The chain has TRBV7-7 and TRBJ2-5, with 7 nucleotides matching TRBD1. Germline-derived CDR1 and CDR2 are SSHAT and FNYEAQ (reference sequence). CDR3 length: 14 amino acids. V shed 5 bases and J 4 bases; nucleotides not matched to a gene: 7. CDR3 in amino acids: CASSQTGLGETQYF. The CDR3 DNA is TGTGCCAGCAGCCAGACAGGGTTGGGAGAGACCCAGTACTTC.

CDR3 protein: CASSELAGVGNEQFF. The CDR3 DNA reads TGTGCCAGTAGTGAACTAGCGGGAGTCGGCAATGAGCAGTTCTTC. This sequence joins TRBV19 and TRBJ2-1; the match to TRBD2 covers 11 bases. V was pared by 5 bases and J by 6 bases, with 6 bases of the junction left unmatched. In germline, CDR1 is LNHDA, CDR2 SQIVND (reference sequence). CDR3 size: 15 residues.